These 22 T cell receptor beta chains originate from one sample sequenced in a study of T-cell memory formation after mild COVID-19. TCRdb reprocessed the 5' RACE reads via MiXCR and lists one record per CDR3 protein. The sample consists of fewer than 400,000 distinct CDR3 sequences, more than 15% of them appearing once. Sequencing used PBMCs or a T cell subset sorted from them (not recorded which). The source of these receptors is a man aged 18 to 35 who had mild COVID-19 (a few samples of this study predate the infection). Cell type and time point are not known.

This clonotype was counted a single time. The rearrangement links TRBV20-1 to TRBJ1-1; weak D call: TRBD1 (5 bases). This CDR3 has 14 amino acids. Germline V gene data show CDR1 as DFQATT and CDR2 as SNEGSKA (reference sequence). Trimming took 1 base from V and 4 from J, leaving 13 bases between them. CDR3 loop: CSARGSGGTTEAFF. As DNA, the CDR3 is TGCAGTGCTAGAGGTAGCGGGGGGACCACTGAAGCTTTCTTT.

This clonotype was detected a few times. The rearrangement links TRBV5-6 to TRBJ2-3, with D maybe TRBD1 (6 bases). The germline V gene has CDR1 SGHDT and CDR2 YYEEEE. V gave up 0 bases and J gave up 6 bases, with 14 bases separating them. The length of the CDR3 is 15 residues. DNA for the CDR3: TGTGCCAGCAGCTTGGCCGTACAGGGATCGGATACGCAGTATTTT. This sequence encodes CASSLAVQGSDTQYF.

The rearrangement links TRBV12-3 or TRBV12-4 to TRBJ2-1, with D perhaps matching TRBD1 (6 bases). The CDR3 extends over 14 amino acids. Trimming removed 6 bases from V and 9 bases from J, with 18 bases in between. The CDR3 region is CASSNRPWDTEQFF. CDR3 bases: TGTGCCAGCAGCAACCGACCTTGGGACACTGAGCAGTTCTTC.

This clonotype was seen a handful of times. V gene TRBV19 combines with J gene TRBJ2-2; D is unresolved. Trimming pared 11 bases from V and 4 bases from J, leaving 17 bases between. Germline-derived CDR1 and CDR2 are LNHDA and SQIVND (reference sequence). The CDR3 length is 14 residues. In nucleotides, the CDR3 is TGTGCCGGAAGGAATCTGGGCGGCACCGGGGAGCTGTTTTTT. This codes for CAGRNLGGTGELFF.

This chain joins TRBV5-5 and TRBJ2-3; D may be TRBD1 or TRBD2 (5 bases each). V was clipped by 3 bases and J by 2 bases, with 16 bases between them. CDR1 and CDR2 from the germline V gene are SGHKS and YYEKEE (reference sequence). This CDR3 spans 16 amino acids. The CDR3, as DNA: TGTGCCAGCAGCTCGGAAGGGGACGGGTTCACAGATACGCAGTATTTT. The encoded protein is CASSSEGDGFTDTQYF.

This sequence joins TRBV5-1 and TRBJ1-3; no reliable D call. Between the trimmed V and J ends, which lost 0 bases and 2 bases, there was a span of 15 bases. The CDR3 runs 17 residues. Germline CDR1 SGHRS, CDR2 YFSETQ. The CDR3 loop is CASSLVLGGLTGNTIYF. The CDR3 DNA sequence: TGCGCCAGCAGCTTGGTGTTGGGCGGCTTAACTGGAAACACCATATATTTT.

This clonotype turned up a few times. J is TRBJ1-1 and V is TRBV3-1; 8 nucleotides align to TRBD1. CDR3 length: 13 residues. Germline V gives CDR1 LGHDT, CDR2 YNNKEL (reference sequence). V lost 5 bases, J lost 8 bases, and 7 bases stayed unmatched. For the CDR3, the DNA is TGTGCCAGCAGCTACGGACAGGGATTAGAAGCTTTCTTT. Its protein is CASSYGQGLEAFF.

This chain joins TRBV12-3 or TRBV12-4 and TRBJ2-2; unclear D gene. This CDR3 comprises 16 residues. Trimming stripped 7 bases from V and 0 bases from J, with 15 bases between. The CDR3 nucleotides are TGTGCCAGCACGTCATATCTCGGTTCGAACACCGGGGAGCTGTTTTTT. This encodes CASTSYLGSNTGELFF.

The V and J genes are TRBV19 and TRBJ1-2, with unresolved D. V shed 6 bases and J shed 5 bases, with 4 bases lying between them. The CDR3 runs to 10 residues. From germline, CDR1 is LNHDA and CDR2 SQIVND (reference sequence). CDR3 in DNA: TGTGCCAGTAGGAGTTATGGCTACACCTTC. Its protein is CASRSYGYTF.

There are many counts of this clonotype. The DNA of the CDR3 is TGTGCCAGCAGCTCCATGGACAGTTCACGGCAGTATTTT. This translates into CASSSMDSSRQYF. The chain is built from TRBV7-2 and TRBJ2-3; a possible D gene is TRBD1 (6 bases). V was cut by 4 bases and J by 11 bases, with 16 bases left in between. The CDR3 is 13 residues long. In germline, CDR1 is SGHTA, CDR2 FQGNSA.

This chain joins TRBV20-1 and TRBJ2-3; possibly TRBD2 for D (6 bases). Germline loops: CDR1 DFQATT, CDR2 SNEGSKA (reference sequence). The CDR3 consists of 14 residues. The V and J ends lost 6 bases and 6 bases respectively, with 19 bases between them. CDR3 sequence (DNA): TGCAGTGCCGGGACTTGGAATAAGGCCGATACGCAGTATTTT. This translates into CSAGTWNKADTQYF.

This clonotype was seen a few times. The rearrangement joins TRBV4-1 to TRBJ2-3, with 11 positions matching TRBD2. Germline trimming cut 4 bases from V and 3 bases from J; bases unmatched to any gene: 6. Germline V gene sequence: CDR1 MGHRA, CDR2 YSYEKL. The CDR3 length is 16 residues. In DNA, the CDR3 is TGCGCCAGCAGCCCCTTAGGACTAGCGGGTACAGATACGCAGTATTTT. It codes for CASSPLGLAGTDTQYF.

This clonotype was recorded many times. The chain employs TRBV5-6 and TRBJ2-1; D gene unclear. From germline, CDR1 is SGHDT and CDR2 YYEEEE. Trimming took off 2 bases at V and 6 bases at J, with 12 bases between the two ends. The length of the CDR3 is 14 residues. CDR3 protein: CASSFLDGTNEQFF. The CDR3 region has the DNA TGTGCCAGCAGCTTTCTGGACGGTACCAATGAGCAGTTCTTC.

The chain employs TRBV6-5 and TRBJ1-2; the match to TRBD1 covers 8 bases. V lost 2 bases and J lost 6; bases outside the gene matches: 2. CDR1 MNHEY and CDR2 SVGAGI come from the germline V gene. CDR3 length equals 13 residues. CDR3 coding DNA: TGTGCCAGCAGTTACCCAGGGGGCAATGGCTACACCTTC. This translates into CASSYPGGNGYTF.

This chain uses TRBV30 with TRBJ2-5; 8 nucleotides match TRBD2. From germline, CDR1 is GTSNPN and CDR2 SVGIG (reference sequence). V shed 7 bases and J 0 bases; nucleotides not matched to a gene: 4. The CDR3 has 13 residues. The CDR3 DNA reads as TGTGCCTCCGGGGGGGGGAACCAAGAGACCCAGTACTTC. Its translation is CASGGGNQETQYF.

This clonotype was found a few times. The J gene is TRBJ2-2, the V gene TRBV7-3; D possibly corresponds to TRBD1 (6 bases). V was cut by 0 bases and J by 2 bases, with 10 bases left in between. Germline CDR1 reads SGHTA; CDR2 reads FQGTGA. The CDR3 is made up of 16 amino acids. CDR3 coding DNA: TGTGCCAGCAGCTTAACAGGACAGCCTAACACCGGGGAGCTGTTTTTT. It is translated as CASSLTGQPNTGELFF.

This clonotype was seen a handful of times. This chain links TRBV9 with TRBJ2-1; a possible D gene is TRBD2 (6 bases). The CDR3 runs to 16 residues. Deletions cut 3 bases from V and 7 bases from J, with 20 bases between. Germline V gene sequence: CDR1 SGDLS, CDR2 YYNGEE. The CDR3 bases are TGTGCCAGCAGCGGGTACTCCGGGACTGTTAAGAATGAGCAGTTCTTC. Its translation is CASSGYSGTVKNEQFF.

This clonotype was observed a handful of times. The V gene is TRBV6-1, the J gene TRBJ2-3; 12 bases are a match to TRBD2. The CDR3 contains 16 residues. Germline-derived CDR1 and CDR2 are MNHNS and SASEGT. V shed 6 bases, J shed 2 bases, and the junction held 6 bases outside the gene matches. The CDR3 loop reads CASRATSGGITDTQYF. CDR3 DNA sequence: TGTGCCAGCAGGGCTACTAGCGGGGGGATCACAGATACGCAGTATTTT.

This clonotype has only a few counts. The chain links TRBV7-8 to TRBJ2-7; either TRBD1 or TRBD2 may fit D (5 bases each). The V gene lost 1 base and the J gene lost 2 bases, with 9 bases spanning the gap. The germline gives CDR1 SGHVS, CDR2 FQNEAQ. CDR3 length equals 14 residues. CDR3 DNA sequence: TGTGCCAGCAGCTTAGGGGGACGGACCTACGAGCAGTACGTC. This sequence encodes CASSLGGRTYEQYV.

This clonotype appeared a few times. CDR3 in DNA: TGTGCCAGCAGTTTATCCCGACCGATACAGGGCTACACCTTC. This sequence encodes CASSLSRPIQGYTF. The J gene is TRBJ1-2, the V gene TRBV28; D not resolved. Looked up from germline, CDR1 is MDHEN and CDR2 is SYDVKM. The CDR3 covers 14 residues. V gave up 1 base and J gave up 8 bases, with 14 bases separating them.

This clonotype turned up a few times. The chain combines TRBV28 with TRBJ1-2, with a possible D match to TRBD1 (5 bases). V was trimmed by 6 bases and J by 3 bases, leaving 14 bases between them. Germline lookup yields CDR1 MDHEN and CDR2 SYDVKM. The CDR3 loop spans 14 amino acids. The CDR3 DNA reads TGTGCCAGCAGCCTTGGGAGGGACGACTATGGCTACACCTTC. This encodes CASSLGRDDYGYTF.

This clonotype appeared a few times. This chain connects TRBV15 to TRBJ2-1; TRBD2 agrees at 12 bases. There are 15 residues in the CDR3. Trimming at V came to 2 bases and at J to 8 bases, leaving 4 bases not matched to a gene. Germline V gene lookup returns CDR1 LNHNV and CDR2 YYDKDF (reference sequence). The CDR3 sequence: CATSRLAGGRDEQFF. CDR3 bases: TGTGCCACCAGCAGACTAGCGGGGGGGCGTGATGAGCAGTTCTTC.